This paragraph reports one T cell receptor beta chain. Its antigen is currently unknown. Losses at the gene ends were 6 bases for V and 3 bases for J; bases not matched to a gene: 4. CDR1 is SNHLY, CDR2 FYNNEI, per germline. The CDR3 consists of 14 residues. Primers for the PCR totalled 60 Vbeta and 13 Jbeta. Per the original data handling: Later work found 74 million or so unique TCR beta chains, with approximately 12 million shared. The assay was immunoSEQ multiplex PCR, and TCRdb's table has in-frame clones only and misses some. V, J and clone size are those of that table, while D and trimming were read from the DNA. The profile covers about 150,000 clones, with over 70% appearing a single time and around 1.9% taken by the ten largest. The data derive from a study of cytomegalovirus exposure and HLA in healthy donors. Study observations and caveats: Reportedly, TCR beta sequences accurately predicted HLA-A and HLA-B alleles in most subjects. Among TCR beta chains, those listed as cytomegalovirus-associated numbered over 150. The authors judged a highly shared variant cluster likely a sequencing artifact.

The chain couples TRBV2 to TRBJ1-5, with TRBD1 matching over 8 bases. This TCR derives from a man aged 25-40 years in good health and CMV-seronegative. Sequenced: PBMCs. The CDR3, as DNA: TGTGCCAGCAGAGCGGGACAGGACAATCAGCCCCAGCATTTT. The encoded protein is CASRAGQDNQPQHF.